This TCR beta chain was documented in a study of cytomegalovirus exposure and HLA in healthy donors. It was with 60 Vbeta and 13 Jbeta primers that the PCR ran. Profiling relied on immunoSEQ multiplex PCR, and the TCRdb table lists in-frame clones only, not all of them. The data show approximately 170,000 clones, with around 78% seen just once and approximately 1.5% held by the top ten. Sequencing used PBMCs. These receptors came from a man aged 35 to 55 in good health and CMV-seronegative.

This clone was detected only a few times. The chain employs TRBV6-6 and TRBJ2-1; a possible D gene is TRBD2 (6 bases). Trimming took off 4 bases at V and 0 bases at J, with 10 bases between the two ends. The CDR3 is 15 residues long. Germline V lookup: CDR1 MNHNY, CDR2 SVGAGI (reference sequence). DNA of the CDR3: TGTGCCAGCAGTTTAGCGGACTACTCCTACAATGAGCAGTTCTTC. It specifies CASSLADYSYNEQFF.